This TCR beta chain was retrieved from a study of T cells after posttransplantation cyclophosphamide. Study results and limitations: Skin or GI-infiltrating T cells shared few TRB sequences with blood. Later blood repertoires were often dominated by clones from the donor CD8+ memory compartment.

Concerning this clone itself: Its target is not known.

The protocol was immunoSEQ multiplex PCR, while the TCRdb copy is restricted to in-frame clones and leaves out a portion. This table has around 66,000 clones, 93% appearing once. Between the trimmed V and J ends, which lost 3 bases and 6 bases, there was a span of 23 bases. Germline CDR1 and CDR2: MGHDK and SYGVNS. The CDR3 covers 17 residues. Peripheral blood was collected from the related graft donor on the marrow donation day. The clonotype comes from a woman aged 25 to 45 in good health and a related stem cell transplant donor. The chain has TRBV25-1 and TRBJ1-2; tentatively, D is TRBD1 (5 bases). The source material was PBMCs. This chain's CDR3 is CASSESSRDLAVHGYTF. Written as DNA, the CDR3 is TGTGCCAGCAGTGAGTCGTCCAGGGACCTCGCAGTACATGGCTACACCTTC.